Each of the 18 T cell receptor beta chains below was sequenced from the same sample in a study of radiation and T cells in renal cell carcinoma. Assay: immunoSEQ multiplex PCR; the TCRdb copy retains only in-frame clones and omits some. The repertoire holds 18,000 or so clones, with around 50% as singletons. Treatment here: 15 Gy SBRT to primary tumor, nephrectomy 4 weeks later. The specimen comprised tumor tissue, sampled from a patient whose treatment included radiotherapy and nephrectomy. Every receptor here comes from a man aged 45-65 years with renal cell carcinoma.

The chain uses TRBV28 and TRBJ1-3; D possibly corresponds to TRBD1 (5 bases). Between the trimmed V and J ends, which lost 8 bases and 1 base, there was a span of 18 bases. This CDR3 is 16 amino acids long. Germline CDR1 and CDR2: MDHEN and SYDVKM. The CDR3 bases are TGTGCCAGCTCCTCGGGACGGACCTTTTCTGGAAACACCATATATTTT. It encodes CASSSGRTFSGNTIYF. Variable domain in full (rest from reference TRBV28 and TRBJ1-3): DVKVTQSSRYLVKRTGEKVFLECVQDMDHENMFWYRQDPGLGLRLIYFSYDVKMKEKGDIPEGYSVSREKKERFSLILESASTNQTSMYLCASSSGRTFSGNTIYFGEGSWLTVV.

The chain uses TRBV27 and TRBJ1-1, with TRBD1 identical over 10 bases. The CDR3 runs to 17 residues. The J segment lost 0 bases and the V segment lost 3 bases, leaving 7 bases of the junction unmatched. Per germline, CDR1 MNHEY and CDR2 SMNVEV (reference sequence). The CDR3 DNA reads TGTGCCAGCAGTTTCTCCGGGACAGGGGTTTTGAACACTGAAGCTTTCTTT. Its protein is CASSFSGTGVLNTEAFF.

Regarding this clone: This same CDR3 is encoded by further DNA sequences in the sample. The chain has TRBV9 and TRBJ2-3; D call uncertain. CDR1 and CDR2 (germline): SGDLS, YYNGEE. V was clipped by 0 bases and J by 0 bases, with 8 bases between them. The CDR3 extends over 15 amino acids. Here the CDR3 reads CASSVASSSTDTQYF. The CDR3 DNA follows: TGTGCCAGCAGCGTAGCCTCGTCTAGCACAGATACGCAGTATTTT.

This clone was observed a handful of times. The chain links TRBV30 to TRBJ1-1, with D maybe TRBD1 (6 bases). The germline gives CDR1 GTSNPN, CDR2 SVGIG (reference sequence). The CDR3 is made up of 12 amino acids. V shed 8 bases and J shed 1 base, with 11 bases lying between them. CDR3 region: CAIGQPNTEAFF. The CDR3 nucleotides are TGTGCCATTGGACAGCCGAACACTGAAGCTTTCTTT.

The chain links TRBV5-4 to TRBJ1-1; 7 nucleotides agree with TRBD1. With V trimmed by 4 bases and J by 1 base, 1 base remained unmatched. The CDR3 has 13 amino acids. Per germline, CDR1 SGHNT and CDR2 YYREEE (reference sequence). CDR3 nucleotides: TGTGCCAGCAGCCGGACAGGGAACACTGAAGCTTTCTTT. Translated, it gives CASSRTGNTEAFF.

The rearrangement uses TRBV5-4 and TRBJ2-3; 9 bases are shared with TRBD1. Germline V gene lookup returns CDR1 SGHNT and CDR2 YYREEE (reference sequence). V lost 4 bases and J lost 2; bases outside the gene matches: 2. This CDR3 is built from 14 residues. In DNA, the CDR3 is TGTGCCAGCAGCCGGGACAGGGACACAGATACGCAGTATTTT. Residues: CASSRDRDTDTQYF.

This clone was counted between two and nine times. CDR3 nucleotide sequence: TGTGCTGTTACAGCCCGGGGAGGCACTGAAGCTTTCTTT. Its protein is CAVTARGGTEAFF. This chain uses TRBV6-6 with TRBJ1-1, with unresolved D. The CDR3 runs 13 residues. The V gene's germline CDR1 is MNHNY and CDR2 SVGAGI (reference sequence).

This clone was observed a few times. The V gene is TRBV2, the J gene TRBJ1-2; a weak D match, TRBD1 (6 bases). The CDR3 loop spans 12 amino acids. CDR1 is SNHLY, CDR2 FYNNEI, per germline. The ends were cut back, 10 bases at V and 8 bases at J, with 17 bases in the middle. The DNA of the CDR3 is TGTGCCACCCTAGGACAGTCAGGAGGCTACACCTTC. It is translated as CATLGQSGGYTF.

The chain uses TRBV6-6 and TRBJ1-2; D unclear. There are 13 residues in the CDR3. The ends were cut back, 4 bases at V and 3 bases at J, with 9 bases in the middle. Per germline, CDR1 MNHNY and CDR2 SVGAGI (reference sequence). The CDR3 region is CASSSSRYYGYTF. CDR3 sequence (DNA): TGTGCCAGCAGTTCCTCACGGTACTATGGCTACACCTTC.

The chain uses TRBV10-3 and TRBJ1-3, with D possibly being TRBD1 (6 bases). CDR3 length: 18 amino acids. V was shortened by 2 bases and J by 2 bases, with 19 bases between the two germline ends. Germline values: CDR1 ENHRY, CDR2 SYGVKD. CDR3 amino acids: CAISEQVTGAVAGNTIYF. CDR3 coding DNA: TGTGCCATCAGTGAGCAAGTCACGGGGGCAGTGGCTGGAAACACCATATATTTT.

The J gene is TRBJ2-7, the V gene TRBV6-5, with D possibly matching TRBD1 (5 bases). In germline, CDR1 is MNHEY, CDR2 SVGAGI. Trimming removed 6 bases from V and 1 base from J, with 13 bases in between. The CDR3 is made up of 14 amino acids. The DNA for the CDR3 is TGTGCCAGCAGCACAGCAGGGAAGTCCTACGAGCAGTACTTC. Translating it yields CASSTAGKSYEQYF.

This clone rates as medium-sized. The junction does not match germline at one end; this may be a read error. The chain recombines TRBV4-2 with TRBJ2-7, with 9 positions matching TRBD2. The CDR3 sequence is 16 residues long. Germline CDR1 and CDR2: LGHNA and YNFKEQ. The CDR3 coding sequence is TGTGCCAGCAGCCAAGATCAGACGGCTAGCGGGAATCTAAGGGACTTC. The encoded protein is CASSQDQTASGNLRDF.

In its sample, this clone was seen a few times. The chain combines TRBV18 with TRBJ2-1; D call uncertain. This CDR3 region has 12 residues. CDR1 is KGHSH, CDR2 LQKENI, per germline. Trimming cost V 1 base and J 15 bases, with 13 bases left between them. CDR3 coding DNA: TGTGCCAGCTCACCACAGTCCCTCCCCCCGTTCTTC. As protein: CASSPQSLPPFF.

Written as DNA, the CDR3 is TGTGCCAGCAGTGCGGCGGGACCGACCTTTTCTCTCTATGGCTACACCTTC. Its translation is CASSAAGPTFSLYGYTF. This chain connects TRBV6-1 to TRBJ1-2; D may be TRBD1 (5 bases). Germline V gene sequence: CDR1 MNHNS, CDR2 SASEGT. The CDR3 is made up of 17 amino acids. The germline V and J ends were trimmed by 4 bases and 4 bases, with 22 bases remaining between them.

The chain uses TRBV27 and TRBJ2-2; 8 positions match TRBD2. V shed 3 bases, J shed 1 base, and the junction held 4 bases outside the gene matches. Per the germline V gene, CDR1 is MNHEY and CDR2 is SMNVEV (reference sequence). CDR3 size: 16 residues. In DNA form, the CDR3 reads TGTGCCAGCAGTTTCCGGACTAGCCTGAACACCGGGGAGCTGTTTTTT. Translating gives CASSFRTSLNTGELFF.

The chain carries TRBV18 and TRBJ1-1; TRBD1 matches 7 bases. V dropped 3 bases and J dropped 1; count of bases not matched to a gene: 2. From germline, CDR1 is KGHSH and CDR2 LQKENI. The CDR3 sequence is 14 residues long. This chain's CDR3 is CASSPNRGNTEAFF. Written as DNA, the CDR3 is TGTGCCAGCTCACCCAACAGGGGGAACACTGAAGCTTTCTTT.

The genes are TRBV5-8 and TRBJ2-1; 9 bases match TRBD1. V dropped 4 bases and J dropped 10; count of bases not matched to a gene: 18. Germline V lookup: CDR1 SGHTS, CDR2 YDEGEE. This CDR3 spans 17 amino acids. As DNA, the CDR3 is TGTGCCAGCAGCCCACGAACCGGGACAGGGAGATCAAACGAGCAGTTCTTC. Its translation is CASSPRTGTGRSNEQFF.

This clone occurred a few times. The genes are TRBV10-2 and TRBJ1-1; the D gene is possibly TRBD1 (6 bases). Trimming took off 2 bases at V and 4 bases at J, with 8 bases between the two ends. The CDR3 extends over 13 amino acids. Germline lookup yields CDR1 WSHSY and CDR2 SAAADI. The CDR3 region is CASSEGGATEAFF. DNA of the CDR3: TGCGCCAGCAGTGAGGGGGGGGCCACTGAAGCTTTCTTT.